This TCR beta chain was observed in a study of cytomegalovirus exposure and HLA in healthy donors. CDR3 length: 15 residues. The V gene lost 4 bases and the J gene lost 2 bases, with 13 bases spanning the gap. Germline assignment: CDR1 SGHRS and CDR2 YFSETQ. Primers included in the PCR were 60 Vbeta and 13 Jbeta primers. TCRdb's table, derived via immunoSEQ multiplex PCR, lists solely in-frame clones and lacks some. The sample has roughly 140,000 clones, about three fifths seen once. The gene calls are TRBV5-1 and TRBJ2-1, with a possible D match to TRBD1 (7 bases). This TCR derives from a woman aged 30 to 39 in good health and CMV-seropositive. Sequenced input: PBMCs. CDR3 DNA: TGCGCCAGCAGCCAGGGGGGTCAGCCCTACAATGAGCAGTTCTTC. This encodes CASSQGGQPYNEQFF.